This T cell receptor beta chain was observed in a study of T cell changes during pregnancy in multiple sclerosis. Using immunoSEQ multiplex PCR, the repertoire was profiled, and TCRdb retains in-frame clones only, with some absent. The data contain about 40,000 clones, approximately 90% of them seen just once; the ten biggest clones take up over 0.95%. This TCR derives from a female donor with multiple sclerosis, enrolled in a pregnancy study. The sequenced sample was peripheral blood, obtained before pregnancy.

The CDR3 nucleotides are TGCAGCGTTGAAATCCAGGGTAGGGGAGCTTTCTTT. Translation: CSVEIQGRGAFF. V is TRBV29-1 and J is TRBJ1-1; tentative D call: TRBD1 (5 bases). This CDR3 comprises 12 residues. The germline CDR1 and CDR2 sequences are SQVTM and ANQGSEA. With 2 bases removed from V and 10 bases from J, the gap between germline ends came to 14 bases.